The text below deals with one T cell receptor beta chain. Its cognate antigen has yet to be identified. Within one base of it there is no much larger clone, and no base qualities were kept. The data belong to a study of a mutant IDH1 vaccine in newly diagnosed glioma (dated by TCRdb to the early 2020s). Some background on the complete study: Patients received eight vaccinations in weeks 1, 3, 5, 7, 11, 15, 19 and 23, corresponding to visits V03 through V10. In the chemotherapy-containing groups, vaccination started alongside temozolomide cycles, whereas in patients who had radiotherapy alone it started 4-6 weeks after radiotherapy. The 30 to 40 treated patients were approximately 60% male and around 38% female, with a mean age of roughly 40 years. Prior to enrollment, patients had been given standard therapy consisting of radiotherapy alone, temozolomide alone, or radiochemotherapy with temozolomide, with the combination given to most patients. Six visits were used for peripheral blood collection: V03 (baseline), V05, V07, V10, V12 and V13. Longitudinal TCRB deep sequencing was performed for roughly 25 treated patients wherever samples were available for exploratory analyses. Study-wide findings and limitations: No apparent relationship was observed between pseudoprogression and alterations in the top peripheral T cell clonotypes detected by TCRB sequencing. It was noted by the authors that analyses of patient blood samples could not be reproduced owing to sample limitations. Across multiple MHC alleles, vaccine-induced immune responses were seen in just over 90% of patients. Availability determined which PBMC samples were chosen for TCRB deep sequencing.

CDR3 length: 16 amino acids, cysteine to valine. Kept here is only the CDR3 DNA, which spans 48 bases and is read in frame from base 1. The germline V gene sets CDR1 to MDHEN and CDR2 to SYDVKM. Germline trimming: 4 bases from V, 3 bases from J; junction bases outside gene matches: 11. Library prep was done by the immunoSEQ multiplex PCR assay. The hsTCRB Kit was used according to the manufacturer's protocol to amplify rearranged TCR beta chain sequences. An Illumina MiSeq was used to sequence the TCRB libraries. Regarding the original processing steps: The proprietary platform of the kit vendor was used for demultiplexing, trimming and gene mapping. Not all clones reach the TCRdb copy of this immuneACCESS table, which keeps in-frame sequences only. Checked studies attribute under half of the gap to unresolved V genes and leave the rest unexplained. Clonal size and the V and J genes are those of that table, whereas D and trimming came from the DNA. This sample has around 62,000 clones in its table, and approximately 89% of those were observed once. Roughly 2.1% of the sample lies in the top ten.

Read against the paper, the sample's time point label means: week 11, during vaccination. Every vaccine dose consisted of 300 ug of a 20-mer mutant IDH1 peptide in Montanide, administered subcutaneously together with topical imiquimod. The donors had newly diagnosed IDH1-mutant astrocytomas of WHO grade 3 or 4 that showed loss of nuclear ATRX. The samples were drawn from NOA16, a multicentre, single-arm, open-label phase I trial in Germany that tested a mutant IDH1 peptide vaccine in humans for the first time. Genomic DNA for TCRB sequencing was extracted from EDTA blood using the DNeasy Blood and Tissue Kit.

Material: PBMCs, obtained from a glioma patient whose treatment included an IDH1 peptide vaccine. The chain uses TRBV28 and TRBJ2-7; 8 bases in the middle match TRBD1. This clonotype was sampled from a man aged 35 to 55 with glioma. The CDR3 protein is CASSSSEAGGSYEQYV. The sequence in DNA is TGTGCCAGCAGTTCCTCTGAGGCAGGGGGCAGCTACGAGCAGTACGTC.